A selection of T cell receptor beta chains follows, all from one sample in a study of blood T cell repertoires in COVID-19. Profiled with immunoSEQ multiplex PCR; TCRdb holds only in-frame clones, not every one. The table shows roughly 67,000 clones, with 70% to 90% occurring only once. The specimen sequenced was peripheral blood. Source of these receptors: a woman aged 60 to 75 with acute or convalescent COVID-19. The CDR3 runs from the conserved cysteine through the conserved F or W. Fields, in order: V gene, clone size, D gene, J gene, CDR3 protein, CDR3 DNA. A D gene is named only where the DNA matches it firmly. The size entry is marked missing in some rows and otherwise reads once, few, many or a size class.

TRBV3-1/TRBV3-2	.	TRBD2	TRBJ2-3	CASSHPGTSVGADTQYF	TGTGCCAGCAGCCATCCTGGGACTAGCGTAGGCGCAGATACGCAGTATTTT
TRBV18	once	.	TRBJ1-5	CASSPSGRVNQPQHF	TGTGCCAGCTCACCGTCCGGCAGGGTCAATCAGCCCCAGCATTTT
TRBV5-4	.	.	TRBJ2-5	CASSSEPQQTQYF	TGTGCCAGCAGCTCGGAGCCGCAACAGACCCAGTACTTC
TRBV28	.	.	TRBJ2-1	CASSWGHYGEQFF	TGTGCCAGCAGTTGGGGACATTATGGGGAGCAGTTCTTC
TRBV9	.	TRBD2	TRBJ2-2	CASSGLAGRSGELFF	TGTGCCAGCAGCGGACTAGCGGGTCGGTCCGGGGAGCTGTTTTTT
TRBV27	once	TRBD2	TRBJ2-3	CASSLSASGAYTDTQYF	TGTGCCAGCAGTTTATCGGCTAGCGGGGCATACACAGATACGCAGTATTTT
TRBV28	.	.	TRBJ1-1	CASSFRTARSTEAFF	TGTGCCAGCAGTTTTCGGACAGCGCGGAGCACTGAAGCTTTCTTT
TRBV6-1	few	.	TRBJ1-5	CASSEPGASNQPQHF	TGTGCCAGCAGTGAACCAGGGGCTAGCAATCAGCCCCAGCATTTT
TRBV6-6	.	.	TRBJ2-5	CASSGRSGETQYF	TGTGCCAGCAGTGGGCGGTCAGGGGAGACCCAGTACTTC
TRBV29-1	.	.	TRBJ2-2	CSVEGQNTGELFF	TGCAGCGTTGAGGGGCAGAACACCGGGGAGCTGTTTTTT
TRBV3-1/TRBV3-2	.	.	TRBJ2-4	CASSLREHSTLQYF	TGTGCCAGCAGCCTTCGGGAGCATAGCACCCTTCAGTACTTC
TRBV24-1	once	.	TRBJ1-1	CATKTSGENTEAFF	TGTGCCACCAAGACTTCAGGGGAGAACACTGAAGCTTTCTTT
TRBV19	.	TRBD2	TRBJ2-2	CASSRGLAGAPWGELFF	TGTGCCAGTAGTAGAGGACTAGCGGGGGCCCCTTGGGGGGAGCTGTTTTTT
TRBV19	few	.	TRBJ1-5	CATQQIWGNQPQHF	TGTGCCACCCAACAGATATGGGGCAATCAGCCCCAGCATTTT
TRBV10-3	.	TRBD2	TRBJ2-1	CATGTSGRDEQFF	TGTGCCACTGGGACTAGCGGGCGCGATGAGCAGTTCTTC
TRBV3-1/TRBV3-2	.	.	TRBJ1-2	CASSQAGNDYGYTF	TGTGCCAGCAGCCAGGCGGGGAACGACTATGGCTACACCTTC
TRBV29-1	few	.	TRBJ2-1	CSVEGAISYNEQFF	TGCAGCGTTGAAGGGGCGATCTCCTACAATGAGCAGTTCTTC
TRBV18	.	.	TRBJ2-4	CASSQEDIQYF	TGTGCCAGCTCTCAGGAAGACATTCAGTACTTC
TRBV6-6	few	.	TRBJ2-3	CASSYPGVTDTQYF	TGTGCCAGCAGTTATCCAGGCGTCACAGATACGCAGTATTTT
TRBV30	.	TRBD1	TRBJ1-1	CAWWTGGGTEAFF	TGTGCCTGGTGGACAGGGGGCGGCACTGAAGCTTTCTTT
TRBV9	.	.	TRBJ1-1	CASSAGQGWGPNTEAFF	TGTGCCAGCAGCGCTGGGCAGGGATGGGGCCCGAACACTGAAGCTTTCTTT
TRBV5-1	.	.	TRBJ1-1	CASTSTGFAEAFF	TGCGCCAGCACCTCAACAGGGTTCGCTGAAGCTTTCTTT
TRBV5-1	.	.	TRBJ1-2	CASSRVQGGYGYTF	TGCGCCAGCAGCCGGGTTCAGGGAGGGTATGGCTACACCTTC
TRBV5-1	.	.	TRBJ2-3	CASSLIVQGQDTQYF	TGCGCCAGCAGCTTGATTGTGCAGGGGCAAGATACGCAGTATTTT
TRBV18	.	.	TRBJ1-1	CASSPVADEAFF	TGTGCCAGCTCACCGGTGGCGGATGAAGCTTTCTTT
TRBV7-9	.	.	TRBJ1-3	CASSLWDKLSGNTIYF	TGTGCCAGCAGCCTCTGGGACAAACTCTCTGGAAACACCATATATTTT
TRBV23-1	.	.	TRBJ1-1	CASSQSGGPNTEAFF	TGCGCCAGCAGTCAATCGGGGGGGCCGAACACTGAAGCTTTCTTT
TRBV25-1	.	TRBD1	TRBJ1-2	CASSARGTVYGYTF	TGTGCCAGCAGTGCCAGGGGGACAGTCTATGGCTACACCTTC
TRBV10-2	once	.	TRBJ2-3	CASKPPVAANTDTQYF	TGCGCCAGCAAACCCCCGGTAGCGGCGAACACAGATACGCAGTATTTT
TRBV6-6	.	.	TRBJ2-1	CASSYTSFSYNEQFF	TGTGCCAGCAGTTACACTTCTTTCTCCTACAATGAGCAGTTCTTC
TRBV5-1	.	.	TRBJ2-2	CASSLLDWNTGELFF	TGCGCCAGCAGCCTCTTGGACTGGAACACCGGGGAGCTGTTTTTT
TRBV7-9	.	.	TRBJ1-6	CASSQRGHRNFNSPLHF	TGTGCCAGCAGCCAACGGGGACATCGAAATTTTAATTCACCCCTCCACTTT
TRBV10-2	.	.	TRBJ1-6	CAVRDYNSPLHF	TGCGCCGTACGGGACTATAATTCACCCCTCCACTTT
TRBV4-1	.	TRBD1	TRBJ2-1	CASSPAALDRASYNEQFF	TGCGCCAGCAGCCCGGCCGCCTTAGACAGGGCGAGCTACAATGAGCAGTTCTTC
TRBV18	.	.	TRBJ1-1	CASSPTANTEAFF	TGTGCCAGCTCACCAACAGCGAACACTGAAGCTTTCTTT
TRBV11-2	.	.	TRBJ1-2	CASSHLTGYGYTF	TGTGCCAGCAGTCACCTCACAGGGTATGGCTACACCTTC
TRBV30	.	.	TRBJ1-6	CAWNPGSYNSPLHF	TGTGCCTGGAACCCGGGCTCCTATAATTCACCCCTCCACTTT
TRBV5-1	.	TRBD2	TRBJ2-3	CASSPGLAGGRNTQYF	TGCGCCAGCAGCCCCGGACTAGCGGGGGGGCGGAATACGCAGTATTTT
TRBV5-1	.	.	TRBJ1-4	CASSLGQLNEKLFF	TGCGCCAGCAGCTTAGGACAGCTTAATGAAAAACTGTTTTTT
TRBV5-7	.	.	TRBJ1-3	CASSSSQGSSGNTIYF	TGTGCCAGCAGCTCGTCTCAGGGTTCCTCTGGAAACACCATATATTTT
TRBV9	.	.	TRBJ2-2	CASSELQGNTGELFF	TGTGCCAGCAGCGAATTACAGGGTAACACCGGGGAGCTGTTTTTT
TRBV5-1	.	.	TRBJ2-1	CASSLGSGLNNEQFF	TGCGCCAGCAGCTTGGGGTCGGGACTTAACAATGAGCAGTTCTTC
TRBV7-3	.	TRBD1	TRBJ2-5	CASSQTGGQETQYF	TGTGCCAGCAGTCAGACAGGGGGGCAAGAGACCCAGTACTTC
TRBV6-6	.	TRBD1	TRBJ2-2	CASSFRTGLTGELFF	TGTGCCAGCAGCTTCAGGACAGGCCTTACCGGGGAGCTGTTTTTT
TRBV2	once	.	TRBJ1-6	CASNRRGIHNSPLHF	TGTGCCAGCAACAGACGAGGGATTCATAATTCACCCCTCCACTTT
TRBV15	.	TRBD1	TRBJ1-1	CATSSPGTVEAFF	TGTGCCACCAGCAGCCCCGGGACAGTTGAAGCTTTCTTT
TRBV5-4	.	TRBD1	TRBJ2-3	CASRTGQADTQYF	TGTGCCAGCAGGACAGGGCAGGCAGATACGCAGTATTTT
TRBV28	.	TRBD1	TRBJ1-6	CASSRPQGGNSPLHF	TGTGCCAGCAGTAGGCCACAGGGGGGTAATTCACCCCTCCACTTT
TRBV7-2	.	TRBD2	TRBJ2-1	CASSSSVVAGEYYNEQFF	TGTGCCAGCAGCTCGTCGGTGGTGGCGGGAGAGTACTACAATGAGCAGTTCTTC
TRBV6-5	.	.	TRBJ1-2	CASSRGSYGYTF	TGTGCCAGCAGTCGAGGGTCCTATGGCTACACCTTC
TRBV28	once	.	TRBJ1-2	CASSPRLVYGYTF	TGTGCCAGCAGTCCCAGACTGGTCTATGGCTACACCTTC
TRBV12-3/TRBV12-4	.	.	TRBJ1-2	CASSPTGYYGYTF	TGTGCCAGCAGTCCAACAGGTTACTATGGCTACACCTTC
TRBV28	.	.	TRBJ1-2	CASVGADYGYTF	TGTGCCAGTGTGGGTGCGGACTATGGCTACACCTTC
TRBV7-9	.	.	TRBJ1-2	CASSTAGRNYGYTF	TGTGCCAGCAGCACAGCGGGACGGAACTATGGCTACACCTTC
TRBV25-1	few	.	TRBJ1-6	CASSEYILNSPLHF	TGTGCCAGCAGTGAATATATCCTTAATTCACCCCTCCACTTT
TRBV28	few	TRBD1	TRBJ1-2	CASSRPGQGPSYGYTF	TGTGCCAGCAGCCGGCCGGGACAGGGGCCATCCTATGGCTACACCTTC
TRBV19	.	TRBD1	TRBJ1-2	CATGTGNYGYTF	TGTGCCACCGGGACAGGGAACTATGGCTACACCTTC